Given below is one T cell receptor beta chain in context. Its antigen remains unidentified. The germline CDR1 and CDR2 sequences are SNHLY and FYNNEI. With V trimmed by 6 bases and J by 5 bases, 6 bases remained unmatched. This CDR3 has 13 residues. The data belong to a study of blood T cells in healthy people across ages. Study-wide results and caveats: Diversity figures derived from one million T cells were judged to underestimate the true value.

Through a sample-barcoded 5' primer and a J-beta primer mix, a second PCR was run for roughly 6 to 12 cycles. From the 5' RACE reads, TCRdb called clonotypes with MiXCR, one entry per CDR3 protein. The sample shows 1,500,000 or so distinct CDR3 sequences, roughly 60% of them seen only once. Sequenced input: blood. The TCR comes from a man younger than 35 in good health. The rearrangement joins TRBV2 to TRBJ2-5; TRBD2 matches 7 bases. CDR3 coding DNA: TGTGCCAGCAGGGCGGGAGTAAGGGAGACCCAGTACTTC. Its protein is CASRAGVRETQYF.